A single sample gave rise to the 20 T cell receptor beta chains below, sequenced in a study of T cell repertoires in aging, cancer and after chemotherapy. Rearranged V-D-J TRB sequences were amplified with a mixed TRB-A/B primer pool. MiXCR, run by TCRdb on the multiplex PCR reads, gives a single entry per CDR3 protein. This table holds some 2,100 distinct CDR3 sequences, about a quarter found once. The template was genomic DNA from peripheral blood, not RNA. The sequencing input was blood. These receptors all stem from a human donor with a solid tumor.

This clonotype is labeled as medium-sized. The V gene is TRBV6-5, the J gene TRBJ2-2; TRBD2 might be the D (5 bases). CDR3 length equals 20 residues. Trimming cost V 6 bases and J 0 bases, with 26 bases left between them. Germline-derived CDR1 and CDR2 are MNHEY and SVGAGI. DNA for the CDR3: TGTGCCAGCAGCGAAAACAACGGGATCTCTCTTATCTCGAACACCGGGGAGCTGTTTTTT. As protein: CASSENNGISLISNTGELFF.

Judged by abundance, this clonotype is medium-sized. The V and J genes are TRBV7-9 and TRBJ1-1; D gene ambiguous. The CDR3 is made up of 11 amino acids. Trimming pared 5 bases from V and 3 bases from J, leaving 4 bases between. CDR1 is SEHNR and CDR2 is FQNEAQ in the germline V gene (reference sequence). CDR3 sequence (DNA): TGTGCCAGCAGCCCGTACACTGAAGCTTTCTTT. Translated: CASSPYTEAFF.

This clonotype was picked up a small number of times. V gene TRBV20-1 combines with J gene TRBJ2-1; 13 nucleotides align to TRBD2. J was trimmed by 7 bases and V by 2 bases; bases with no gene match: 5. The CDR3 contains 15 residues. Germline values: CDR1 DFQATT, CDR2 SNEGSKA (reference sequence). CDR3 in amino acids: CSARTSGGARNEQFF. The CDR3 nucleotides are TGCAGTGCTAGAACTAGCGGGGGGGCCAGGAATGAGCAGTTCTTC.

This clonotype is medium-sized by share. The J gene is TRBJ2-5, the V gene TRBV10-3, with no clear D. CDR3 length: 13 amino acids. V lost 10 bases and J 2 bases, leaving 14 bases between the germline ends. Germline V gene sequence: CDR1 ENHRY, CDR2 SYGVKD. The CDR3 region is CATSIRSQETQYF. The CDR3 nucleotides are TGTGCCACCAGCATCCGATCTCAAGAGACCCAGTACTTC.

This chain connects TRBV11-2 to TRBJ2-5; a weak D match, TRBD1 (5 bases). The CDR3 is 13 residues long. Trimming left V 5 bases short and J 5 bases short, with 12 bases between. Germline CDR1 is SGHAT and CDR2 is FQNNGV. The CDR3 sequence: CASSAPGQETQYF. The CDR3 coding sequence is TGTGCCAGCAGCGCCCCAGGGCAGGAGACCCAGTACTTC.

V is TRBV7-7 and J is TRBJ2-1; D not certain. Germline CDR1 and CDR2: SSHAT and FNYEAQ (reference sequence). This CDR3 comprises 12 residues. The CDR3 bases are TGTGCTAGCTTCTCCACGGCCAATGAGCAGTTCTTC. This gives the protein CASFSTANEQFF. The whole variable domain, filled in from reference TRBV7-7 and TRBJ2-1, reads GAGVSQSPRYKVTKRGQDVTLRCDPISSHATLYWYQQALGQGPEFLTYFNYEAQPDKSGLPSDRFSAERPEGSISTLTIQRTEQRDSAMYRCASFSTANEQFFGPGTRLTVL.

This clonotype qualifies as medium-sized (0.01 to 0.1%). CDR3 sequence: CASSPQGDSNQPQHF. Written as DNA, the CDR3 is TGTGCCAGCTCACCACAGGGGGATAGCAATCAGCCCCAGCATTTT. The genes are TRBV18 and TRBJ1-5; weak D call: TRBD1 (6 bases). This CDR3 is 15 amino acids long. Germline V gives CDR1 KGHSH, CDR2 LQKENI. V was trimmed by 1 base and J by 0 bases, leaving 7 bases between them.

By share, this clonotype ranks as large. The J gene is TRBJ1-5, the V gene TRBV29-1; D is uncertain. The germline V gene has CDR1 SQVTM and CDR2 ANQGSEA. The ends were cut back, 6 bases at V and 4 bases at J, with 10 bases in the middle. The CDR3 is 12 residues long. CDR3 coding DNA: TGCAGCGTCACGGACGGGAATCAGCCCCAGCATTTT. Amino acids: CSVTDGNQPQHF.

Sample share makes this clonotype medium-sized. V gene TRBV19 combines with J gene TRBJ2-1; 16 bases are shared with TRBD2. J gave up 0 bases and V 5 bases, and 13 bases lay outside the gene matches. The V gene's germline CDR1 is LNHDA and CDR2 SQIVND (reference sequence). This CDR3 is built from 21 residues. CDR3 sequence (DNA): TGTGCCAGTAGTTCATACCGGGGACTAGCGGGGGGGCAGAGCTCCTACAATGAGCAGTTCTTC. It yields the protein CASSSYRGLAGGQSSYNEQFF.

The V call is TRBV7-2, the J call TRBJ2-2; possibly TRBD1 for D (6 bases). CDR1 and CDR2 from the germline V gene are SGHTA and FQGNSA. The length of the CDR3 is 14 residues. V lost 2 bases and J lost 6, with 10 bases in between. CDR3: CASSLSSGAGELFF. The CDR3 nucleotides are TGTGCCAGCAGCTTATCATCAGGGGCCGGGGAGCTGTTTTTT.

The genes are TRBV19 and TRBJ1-2, with TRBD1 matching 8 bases. The germline V gene has CDR1 LNHDA and CDR2 SQIVND (reference sequence). The CDR3 extends over 11 amino acids. The junction had 3 bases not matched to a gene; V was cut back by 6 bases and J by 9 bases. This CDR3 reads CASSGQGSYTF. The CDR3, as DNA: TGTGCCAGTAGCGGACAGGGCAGCTACACCTTC.

This clonotype counts as medium-sized. The chain combines TRBV20-1 with TRBJ2-6; 10 bases fit TRBD1. The CDR3 has 19 amino acids. V lost 1 base to trimming and J lost 0 bases; unmatched junction nucleotides: 9. In germline, CDR1 is DFQATT, CDR2 SNEGSKA (reference sequence). Here the CDR3 reads CSARVGPGQGRSGANVLTF. DNA of the CDR3: TGCAGTGCTAGAGTCGGCCCGGGACAGGGGCGCTCTGGGGCCAACGTCCTGACTTTC.

This clonotype is labeled as large. The rearrangement links TRBV6-5 to TRBJ2-1; 10 nucleotides line up with TRBD1. V gave up 5 bases and J gave up 6 bases; unmatched junction bases: 7. The CDR3 loop spans 15 amino acids. Germline V gives CDR1 MNHEY, CDR2 SVGAGI. The CDR3, as DNA: TGTGCCAGCAGTACCTGGACAGGGGGAGGCAATGAGCAGTTCTTC. This translates into CASSTWTGGGNEQFF.

In this sample, this clonotype turned up a few times. This chain connects TRBV7-9 to TRBJ1-2, with a possible D match to TRBD1 (5 bases). The germline V gene has CDR1 SEHNR and CDR2 FQNEAQ (reference sequence). V lost 1 base, J lost 8 bases, and 17 bases lay in between. The CDR3 runs 15 residues. Here the CDR3 reads CASSLVAGLRSGYTF. CDR3 nucleotides: TGTGCCAGCAGCTTAGTAGCAGGGCTTAGGAGCGGCTACACCTTC. Filled out from reference TRBV7-9 and TRBJ1-2, the complete variable domain reads DTGVSQNPRHKITKRGQNVTFRCDPISEHNRLYWYRQTLGQGPEFLTYFQNEAQLEKSRLLSDRFSAERPKGSFSTLEIQRTEQGDSAMYLCASSLVAGLRSGYTFGSGTRLTVV.

About this clonotype itself: A much larger clone lies a single base off, so this may be a read error. The rearrangement joins TRBV5-5 to TRBJ1-1; perhaps TRBD1 as D (5 bases). This CDR3 has 15 residues. V dropped 0 bases and J dropped 4 bases, with 13 bases sitting between them. Germline V lookup: CDR1 SGHKS, CDR2 YYEKEE (reference sequence). CDR3 bases: TGTGCCAGCAGCTTGGTGAGGCAGGGACTCACTGAAGCTTTCTTT. Translation: CASSLVRQGLTEAFF.

This chain uses TRBV9 with TRBJ1-1; no definite D call. V lost 1 base to trimming and J lost 1 base, with 5 bases between them. The CDR3 has 13 amino acids. Germline V gene data show CDR1 as SGDLS and CDR2 as YYNGEE. CDR3 in amino acids: CASSVTGNTEAFF. CDR3 nucleotide sequence: TGTGCCAGCAGCGTAACGGGGAACACTGAAGCTTTCTTT.

This clonotype is labeled as medium-sized. The chain joins TRBV24-1 to TRBJ2-2, with TRBD1 matching 7 bases. V dropped 4 bases and J dropped 5; count of bases not matched to a gene: 15. Germline V gives CDR1 KGHDR, CDR2 SFDVKD. The CDR3 runs 18 residues. The CDR3 nucleotides read TGTGCCACCAGTGACCGAAAGACAGGGTCCTTCGCTACCGGGGAGCTGTTTTTT. As protein: CATSDRKTGSFATGELFF.

By sample fraction, this clonotype is medium-sized. This chain joins TRBV6-6 and TRBJ1-1; the match to TRBD1 covers 8 bases. The CDR3 loop spans 12 amino acids. The V segment lost 2 bases and the J segment 12 bases; nucleotides outside the gene matches: 5. Germline CDR1 MNHNY, CDR2 SVGAGI (reference sequence). The CDR3 is CASSYGQGGTFF. CDR3 nucleotides: TGTGCCAGCAGTTACGGACAGGGCGGGACTTTCTTT.

The table lists this clonotype with a few counts. V is TRBV11-2 and J is TRBJ1-3; the D is unclear. CDR3 length: 16 amino acids. Trimming removed 4 bases from V and 1 base from J, with 14 bases in between. CDR1 and CDR2 from the germline V gene are SGHAT and FQNNGV. CDR3 in amino acids: CASSSLSHGSGNTIYF. The CDR3 region has the DNA TGTGCCAGCAGCTCTCTATCCCACGGGTCTGGAAACACCATATATTTT.

The V and J genes are TRBV12-3 or TRBV12-4 and TRBJ2-1, with 10 bases matching TRBD1. With V trimmed by 7 bases and J by 10 bases, 13 bases remained unmatched. CDR3 length: 15 residues. CDR3 bases: TGTGCCAGCATTTCCGGGACAGGGGAGAGCTACGAGCAGTTCTTC. This encodes CASISGTGESYEQFF.